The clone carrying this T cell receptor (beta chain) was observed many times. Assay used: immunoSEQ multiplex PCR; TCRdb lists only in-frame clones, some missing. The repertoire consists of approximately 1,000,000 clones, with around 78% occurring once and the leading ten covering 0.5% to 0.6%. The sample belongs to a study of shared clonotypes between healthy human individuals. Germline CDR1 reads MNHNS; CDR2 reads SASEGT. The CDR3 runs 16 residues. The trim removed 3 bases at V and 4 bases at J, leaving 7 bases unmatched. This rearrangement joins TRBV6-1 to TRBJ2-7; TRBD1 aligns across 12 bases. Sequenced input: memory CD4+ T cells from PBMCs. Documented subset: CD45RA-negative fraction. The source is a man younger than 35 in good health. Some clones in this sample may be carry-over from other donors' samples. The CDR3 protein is CASSDYRDRGLYEQYF. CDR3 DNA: TGTGCCAGCAGTGACTACCGGGACAGGGGGCTGTACGAGCAGTACTTC.